The clone carrying this TCR beta chain was seen a handful of times. The target antigen is unknown. The data were taken from a study of radiation and T cells in renal cell carcinoma. The overall study: Nephrectomy followed 15 Gy stereotactic body radiation by 4 weeks.

V gave up 1 base and J gave up 4 bases, with 24 bases separating them. Germline CDR1 reads SGHRS; CDR2 reads YFSETQ. The length of the CDR3 is 18 residues. The table came from immunoSEQ multiplex PCR; TCRdb's copy has only in-frame clones and leaves some out. In the table there are 120,000 or so clones, around 80% of which are singletons. Study-wide results and limits: In blood, top tumor clones expanded by 2 weeks, shrinking by 4. Pretreatment tumor biopsies were lacking, so baseline clonotypes are unknown.

The time point here: blood 2 weeks post-SBRT. Documented treatment: 15 Gy SBRT to primary tumor, nephrectomy 4 weeks later. After SBRT, blood was collected at 2 and 4 weeks, plus baseline. This sequence was found in a man aged 50 to 59 with renal cell carcinoma. V usage is TRBV5-1 and J usage is TRBJ2-7; TRBD2 is a possible D gene (5 bases). The source was blood, collected from a patient whose treatment included radiotherapy and nephrectomy. CDR3 loop: CASSLPRAGRQSIYEQYF. Here the CDR3 DNA reads TGCGCCAGCAGCTTGCCCCGCGCGGGCAGGCAATCGATTTACGAGCAGTACTTC.